Below, 10 T cell receptor beta chains from the same sample are listed, as sequenced in a study of spatial heterogeneity in lung cancer. TCRdb itself ran the 5' RACE reads through MiXCR, one entry per CDR3 protein. The sample carries about 36,000 distinct CDR3 sequences, 6.5% to 9% recorded once. Described time point: sample taken at primary tumor resection. The sequenced sample was PBMCs, obtained at surgery. Every receptor here comes from a female donor with early-stage non-small cell lung cancer.

This clonotype was found many times. The V and J genes are TRBV5-1 and TRBJ2-7; 9 nucleotides line up with TRBD1. Trimming cost V 3 bases and J 4 bases; bases outside gene matches: 11. This CDR3 comprises 16 residues. The germline V gene has CDR1 SGHRS and CDR2 YFSETQ. DNA of the CDR3: TGCGCCAGCAGCTATCCCCGGGACAGGGTAGAATACGAGCAGTACTTC. Residues: CASSYPRDRVEYEQYF.

V gene TRBV29-1 combines with J gene TRBJ2-7; 12 nucleotides agree with TRBD2. Germline V lookup: CDR1 SQVTM, CDR2 ANQGSEA. This CDR3 contains 14 residues. The trim removed 1 base at V and 6 bases at J, leaving 4 bases unmatched. CDR3 sequence (DNA): TGCAGCGTTGAAGCCGGGACTAGCGGGTTCGAGCAGTACTTC. Residues: CSVEAGTSGFEQYF.

By sample share, this clonotype is medium-sized. The chain has TRBV20-1 and TRBJ2-7; tentatively, D is TRBD1 (6 bases). Deletions cut 3 bases from V and 0 bases from J, with 12 bases between. The CDR3 length is 14 residues. Germline loops: CDR1 DFQATT, CDR2 SNEGSKA (reference sequence). This chain's CDR3 is CSARGHYLSYEQYF. For the CDR3, the DNA is TGCAGTGCTAGGGGACATTACCTCTCCTACGAGCAGTACTTC.

There are a few counts of this clonotype. This rearrangement joins TRBV19 to TRBJ1-2; 9 positions match TRBD1. Per the germline V gene, CDR1 is LNHDA and CDR2 is SQIVND (reference sequence). The CDR3 has 16 amino acids. V lost 10 bases to trimming and J lost 6 bases; unmatched junction nucleotides: 18. The chain's CDR3 is CATLSRPGQGYNGYTF. In DNA, the CDR3 is TGTGCCACTCTATCAAGACCGGGACAGGGTTATAATGGCTACACCTTC.

By share, this clonotype ranks as medium-sized. The genes are TRBV4-3 and TRBJ2-7, with D possibly being TRBD1 (5 bases). The V gene's germline CDR1 is LGHNA and CDR2 YSLEER. The CDR3 consists of 15 residues. The germline V and J ends were trimmed by 0 bases and 2 bases, with 11 bases remaining between them. The DNA of the CDR3 is TGCGCCAGCAGCCAAGATCCACAGGTCACCTACGAGCAGTACTTC. It is translated as CASSQDPQVTYEQYF.

This clonotype was counted ten times or more. The J gene is TRBJ2-3, the V gene TRBV14; TRBD2 is a possible D gene (6 bases). CDR3 length equals 19 residues. The germline V gene has CDR1 SGHDN and CDR2 FVKESK. V was clipped by 0 bases and J by 0 bases, with 19 bases between them. The CDR3 region has the DNA TGTGCCAGCAGCCAAGAAGTGGGGCTAGCCGGGAGAAGCACAGATACGCAGTATTTT. It specifies CASSQEVGLAGRSTDTQYF.

This clonotype was counted between two and nine times. The V call is TRBV24-1, the J call TRBJ2-7; 10 nucleotides line up with TRBD2. The CDR3 is made up of 16 amino acids. In germline, CDR1 is KGHDR, CDR2 SFDVKD. J was trimmed by 3 bases and V by 4 bases; bases with no gene match: 8. The CDR3 DNA is TGTGCCACCAGTGACTCGATGACTAGCGGGCTCTACGAGCAGTACTTC. It is translated as CATSDSMTSGLYEQYF.

At least ten counts were recorded for this clonotype. The CDR3 coding sequence is TGCAGCGTTGAACAACAGTACTCCCAAGAGACCCAGTACTTC. Its protein is CSVEQQYSQETQYF. This sequence joins TRBV29-1 and TRBJ2-5; D gene ambiguous. With 2 bases removed from V and 1 base from J, the gap between germline ends came to 11 bases. The CDR3 runs to 14 residues. CDR1 and CDR2 from the germline V gene are SQVTM and ANQGSEA.

The table lists this clonotype with many counts. This chain links TRBV9 with TRBJ2-3; D not certain. This CDR3 is built from 14 residues. The germline V and J ends were trimmed by 0 bases and 0 bases, with 5 bases remaining between them. Germline-derived CDR1 and CDR2 are SGDLS and YYNGEE. The CDR3 sequence is CASSVGPSTDTQYF. CDR3 DNA sequence: TGTGCCAGCAGCGTAGGACCAAGCACAGATACGCAGTATTTT.

This chain joins TRBV4-2 and TRBJ1-4, with D unclear. V lost 6 bases and J lost 5, with 16 bases in between. CDR1 and CDR2 (germline): LGHNA, YNFKEQ. This CDR3 has 15 amino acids. CDR3 residues: CASSLEGGRNEKLFF. The CDR3 DNA reads TGTGCCAGCAGTCTTGAGGGTGGTAGAAATGAAAAACTGTTTTTT.